The 5 T cell receptor beta chains in this list originate from one sample, sequenced in a study of T cell responses to AZD1222 COVID-19 vaccine. The table came from immunoSEQ multiplex PCR; TCRdb's copy has only in-frame clones and leaves some out. The table lists roughly 120,000 clones, 88% of them singletons. Material: peripheral blood, obtained on day 0 of MenACWY control vaccination. Receptors were obtained from an adult in good health.

The chain joins TRBV7-2 to TRBJ1-4, with D tentatively TRBD1 (6 bases). The CDR3 sequence is 17 residues long. Per the germline V gene, CDR1 is SGHTA and CDR2 is FQGNSA. Trimming took off 2 bases at V and 2 bases at J, with 15 bases between the two ends. CDR3 sequence reads: CASSLNSGGFTNEKLFF. In DNA form, the CDR3 reads TGTGCCAGCAGCTTAAATTCCGGGGGCTTTACTAATGAAAAACTGTTTTTT.

This clone appeared once. The rearrangement uses TRBV3-1 (or the pseudogene TRBV3-2) and TRBJ1-6; unclear D gene. The V and J ends lost 0 bases and 0 bases respectively, with 24 bases between them. Germline loops: CDR1 LGHDT, CDR2 YNNKEL (reference sequence). This CDR3 is 22 amino acids long. The CDR3 DNA follows: TGTGCCAGCAGCCAAGATATGAGGGCAGGACCAAAGCAGAGCTCCTATAATTCACCCCTCCACTTT. Translated: CASSQDMRAGPKQSSYNSPLHF.

The DNA for the CDR3 is TGTGCCAGCAGTCGTGAGGACAGGGTTGTTGAGGGCTACACCTTC. Protein product: CASSREDRVVEGYTF. The chain links TRBV28 to TRBJ1-2, with TRBD1 matching over 8 bases. Germline values: CDR1 MDHEN, CDR2 SYDVKM. J lost 8 bases, V lost 5 bases, and 13 bases had no gene match. This CDR3 contains 15 residues.

This chain links TRBV5-4 with TRBJ1-2; 9 bases are shared with TRBD1. The V and J ends lost 2 bases and 4 bases, in that order; junction bases with no gene match: 6. This CDR3 has 15 amino acids. CDR1 is SGHNT, CDR2 YYREEE, per germline (reference sequence). The CDR3 here is CASSFGQGTLYGYTF. Written as DNA, the CDR3 is TGTGCCAGCAGCTTTGGACAGGGGACCCTCTATGGCTACACCTTC. The full variable domain, rest sourced from reference TRBV5-4 and TRBJ1-2, is ETGVTQSPTHLIKTRGQQVTLRCSSQSGHNTVSWYQQALGQGPQFIFQYYREEENGRGNFPPRFSGLQFPNYSSELNVNALELDDSALYLCASSFGQGTLYGYTFGSGTRLTVV.

The CDR3 protein is CASRRGPLEKLFF. For the CDR3, the DNA is TGTGCCAGCAGAAGGGGGCCTTTAGAAAAACTGTTTTTT. This chain links TRBV12-3 or TRBV12-4 with TRBJ1-4, with TRBD1 matching over 7 bases. The CDR3 loop spans 13 amino acids. V trimming: 6 bases; J trimming: 8 bases; junction bases outside the gene matches: 6.